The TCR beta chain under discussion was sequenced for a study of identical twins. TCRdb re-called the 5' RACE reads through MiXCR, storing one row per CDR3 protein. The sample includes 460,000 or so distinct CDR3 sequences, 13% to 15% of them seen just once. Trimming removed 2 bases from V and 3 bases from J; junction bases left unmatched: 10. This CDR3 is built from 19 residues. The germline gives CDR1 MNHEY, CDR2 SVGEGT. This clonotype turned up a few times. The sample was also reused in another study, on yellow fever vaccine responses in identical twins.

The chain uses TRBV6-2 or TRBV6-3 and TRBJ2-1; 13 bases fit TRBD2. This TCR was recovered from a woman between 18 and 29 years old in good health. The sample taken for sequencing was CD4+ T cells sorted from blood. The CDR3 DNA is TGTGCCAGCAGTTACCGACCTGGGACTAGCGGGGCTAACTACAATGAGCAGTTCTTC. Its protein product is CASSYRPGTSGANYNEQFF.